This T cell receptor beta chain derives from a study of CD8 T cells in Susac syndrome. An input of roughly 0.5 to 1 ug of RNA was subjected to reverse transcription using random hexamers. One entry per CDR3 protein results from TCRdb running MiXCR on the immunoSEQ multiplex PCR reads. The repertoire has about 300,000 distinct CDR3 sequences, 75% to 90% of them found once; the top ten carry 0.18%. Treatment-naive patients with stable or active relapsing-remitting disease were the multiple sclerosis controls. Per the germline V gene, CDR1 is LNHDA and CDR2 is SQIVND (reference sequence). The CDR3 consists of 14 residues. Trimming pared 5 bases from V and 7 bases from J, leaving 17 bases between. Study-level points and caveats: As acknowledged by the study, its TCR sequencing and HLA analysis included a relatively small number of individuals.

This clonotype occurred a few times. Antigen specificity is unknown. The chain joins TRBV19 to TRBJ1-2; D not certain. The sequence was obtained from a human donor with multiple sclerosis. The source material was CD8+ T cells from PBMCs. The CDR3 DNA sequence: TGTGCCAGTAGTCCATGGGAGGGCATGTCTGGCTACACCTTC. Translated, it gives CASSPWEGMSGYTF.